This T cell receptor beta chain stems from a study of graft-versus-host responses after intestinal transplantation. CDR3 length: 15 residues. Trimming left V 2 bases short and J 5 bases short, with 18 bases between. Germline V gene lookup returns CDR1 GTSNPN and CDR2 SVGIG (reference sequence). This table comes from immunoSEQ multiplex PCR, and its TCRdb copy is limited to in-frame clones, with some not included. This sample has 13,000 to 15,000 clones; approximately 33% occur once, and the top ten carry roughly 2%. This clone was counted between two and nine times. Irradiated stimulators labeled with violet dye, 200,000 in number, were plated with 200,000 CFSE-labeled responders. Cell sorting after the reaction yielded proliferating CFSE-low CD3+CD4+ and CD3+CD8+ responders.

The chain couples TRBV30 to TRBJ1-2; D perhaps matches TRBD1 (6 bases). This specimen was alloreactive CD8+ T cells from a mixed lymphocyte reaction culture, taken before intestinal transplant. Subset reported: CFSE-low proliferating T cells sorted from roughly six-day pre-transplant mixed lymphocyte reaction (GvH or HvG direction). The sequence derives from a human patient who received an intestinal transplant. CDR3 sequence (DNA): TGTGCCTGGAGTCCCACGGCAGGGGCCTTTTATGGCTACACCTTC. Translating gives CAWSPTAGAFYGYTF.